This T cell receptor (beta chain) is from a study of blood T cell repertoires in COVID-19. Overall study context: From the United States, Italy and Spain came samples of acute and convalescent COVID-19.

This table comes from immunoSEQ multiplex PCR, and its TCRdb copy is limited to in-frame clones, with some not included. The sample holds over 250,000 clones, about 90% seen once. In its sample, this clone was seen a few times. The CDR3 contains 14 residues. Germline V gene lookup returns CDR1 MNHEY and CDR2 SVGAGI. Trimming took 3 bases from V and 4 from J, leaving 12 bases between them. The Seattle patients joined while their infection was active and were tracked longitudinally afterward. Sequenced sample: peripheral blood. This receptor was identified in a person in their late teens or twenties with COVID-19, enrolled during active disease. This chain connects TRBV6-5 to TRBJ1-2; D possibly corresponds to TRBD1 (6 bases). The CDR3: CASSYAGARYGYTF. The CDR3 bases are TGTGCCAGCAGTTATGCAGGGGCCCGCTATGGCTACACCTTC.